This is a list of T cell receptor beta chains from one sample in a study of blood T cells in healthy people across ages. Using its own MiXCR run on the 5' RACE reads, TCRdb lists one record per CDR3 protein. The sample has 1,100,000 or so distinct CDR3 sequences; more than 35% are singletons. Sequencing used blood. The receptors shown here come from a woman aged 55-69 years in good health. Both conserved end residues are part of each CDR3. A D gene is named only where the DNA matches it firmly. Clone size is not always given. Where it is, it says once, few, many or a class for expanded clones.

v_gene	d_gene	abundance	j_gene	CDR3aa
TRBV5-5	NA	many	TRBJ2-3	CASSTTDTQYF
TRBV14	TRBD2	NA	TRBJ2-7	CASSHIAGGWTYEQYF
TRBV9	NA	few	TRBJ2-7	CASSVVASPYEQYF
TRBV20-1	NA	NA	TRBJ2-5	CSAPNPDRPKETQYF
TRBV21-1	NA	NA	TRBJ2-7	CASSKSPGAGGLAGAFSYEQYF
TRBV5-5	NA	NA	TRBJ2-5	CASTLVLAEQETQYF
TRBV20-1	TRBD2	NA	NA	CSAGGTSKTYEQYF
TRBV28	NA	NA	TRBJ2-7	CASSGGPIYEQYF
TRBV14	NA	few	TRBJ2-7	CASSLPGTLATYEQYF
TRBV29-1	NA	few	TRBJ2-4	CSVETLAAAVQNIQYF
TRBV9	TRBD2	NA	TRBJ2-3	CASSLSGRADTQYF
TRBV7-9	NA	NA	TRBJ1-1	CASSLWGLGMNTEAFF
TRBV27	NA	NA	TRBJ2-7	CASSLQGGAETYEQYF
TRBV5-1	NA	NA	TRBJ1-1	CASSERGLTEAFF
TRBV7-9	NA	NA	TRBJ2-1	CASRAGTGPNEQFF
TRBV27	NA	NA	TRBJ2-5	CASSSLTSLRETQYF